This T cell receptor (beta chain) comes out of a study of read filtering for tumor transcriptome and immune sequencing. From approximately 430 ng of RNA, a library with molecular barcoded alpha/delta and beta/gamma adaptors was made. TCRdb ran MiXCR on the reads and lists one entry per CDR3 protein. This sample has around 23,000 distinct CDR3 sequences, with 22% found just once. This clonotype was found many times. The TCR originated in a donor aged 40 or over with multiple myeloma. The sample was a population of CD138-negative cells sorted from bone marrow.

The CDR3 region is CASSQDKSGGAWWKYF. The DNA for the CDR3 is TGCGCCAGCAGCCAAGATAAGAGCGGGGGGGCCTGGTGGAAGTACTTC. The rearrangement joins TRBV4-1 to TRBJ2-5; 10 positions agree with TRBD2. Germline loops: CDR1 MGHRA, CDR2 YSYEKL. The J segment lost 12 bases and the V segment lost 0 bases, leaving 13 bases of the junction unmatched. CDR3 length equals 16 residues.